Below are 32 T cell receptor beta chains sequenced from a single sample in a study of blood T cell repertoires in COVID-19. TCRdb's table, derived via immunoSEQ multiplex PCR, lists solely in-frame clones and lacks some. This table has hundreds of thousands of clones, around 87% appearing once. Sequenced sample: peripheral blood. These TCRs come from a woman aged 35 to 49 who had recovered from COVID-19.

This clone has only one observation. This rearrangement joins TRBV5-1 to TRBJ2-5, with TRBD2 matching over 7 bases. CDR3 length: 14 residues. The J segment lost 3 bases and the V segment lost 1 base, leaving 3 bases of the junction unmatched. Germline V lookup: CDR1 SGHRS, CDR2 YFSETQ. As DNA, the CDR3 is TGCGCCAGCAGCTTGTTGGGAGGGGAAGAGACCCAGTACTTC. Its translation: CASSLLGGEETQYF.

The V gene is TRBV9, the J gene TRBJ2-7, with D tentatively TRBD1 (5 bases). There are 14 residues in the CDR3. Germline lookup yields CDR1 SGDLS and CDR2 YYNGEE. Trimming pared 0 bases from V and 5 bases from J, leaving 12 bases between. CDR3 bases: TGTGCCAGCAGCGTAGGTCCCAGGGCCCACGAGCAGTACTTC. Protein sequence: CASSVGPRAHEQYF.

The CDR3 protein is CASSSSGTGARADTIYF. The CDR3, as DNA: TGTGCCAGCAGTTCTTCCGGGACAGGGGCCCGTGCGGACACCATATATTTT. This rearrangement joins TRBV27 to TRBJ1-3; 10 positions match TRBD1. Looked up from germline, CDR1 is MNHEY and CDR2 is SMNVEV (reference sequence). The V gene end was trimmed by 4 bases and the J gene end by 8 bases; junction bases not matched to a gene: 14. This CDR3 region has 17 residues.

The chain recombines TRBV11-2 with TRBJ1-2; D might be TRBD1 (6 bases). With 5 bases removed from V and 4 bases from J, the gap between germline ends came to 11 bases. CDR1 SGHAT and CDR2 FQNNGV come from the germline V gene. The CDR3 consists of 13 residues. The CDR3 DNA reads as TGTGCCAGCAGCAACCGGGACACCTATGGCTACACCTTC. It encodes CASSNRDTYGYTF.

The rearrangement joins TRBV2 to TRBJ2-2, with D possibly matching TRBD2 (6 bases). This CDR3 region has 13 residues. Germline assignment: CDR1 SNHLY and CDR2 FYNNEI. Trimming left V 7 bases short and J 4 bases short, with 10 bases between. CDR3 DNA sequence: TGTGCCAGCAAACGAGCGGGCACCGGGGAGCTGTTTTTT. It specifies CASKRAGTGELFF.

V is TRBV19 and J is TRBJ2-3, with D unclear. CDR3 size: 12 residues. Germline assignment: CDR1 LNHDA and CDR2 SQIVND (reference sequence). Trimming shortened V by 4 bases and J by 2 bases, and 4 bases separated the two germline ends. The CDR3 here is CASSTYTDTQYF. DNA for the CDR3: TGTGCCAGTAGTACGTACACAGATACGCAGTATTTT.

The chain employs TRBV18 and TRBJ2-2, with TRBD1 as a possible D gene (6 bases). With 3 bases removed from V and 6 bases from J, the gap between germline ends came to 14 bases. Germline values: CDR1 KGHSH, CDR2 LQKENI. The CDR3 runs 15 residues. The CDR3 DNA sequence: TGTGCCAGCTCACCGTCGTTGGGGGCGGCCGGGGAGCTGTTTTTT. Encoded protein: CASSPSLGAAGELFF.

The chain carries TRBV12-3 or TRBV12-4 and TRBJ2-7; tentatively, D is TRBD1 (6 bases). The CDR3 is 12 amino acids. V gave up 6 bases and J gave up 3 bases, with 9 bases separating them. The CDR3 coding sequence is TGTGCCAGCAGCCCACAGGGCTACGAGCAGTACTTC. Protein product: CASSPQGYEQYF.

The V call is TRBV6-6, the J call TRBJ1-1; 7 positions match TRBD1. From germline, CDR1 is MNHNY and CDR2 SVGAGI (reference sequence). This CDR3 region has 14 residues. The ends lost 6 bases at V and 3 bases at J; junction bases unmatched: 7. CDR3 amino acids: CASRQGQLYTEAFF. CDR3 sequence (DNA): TGTGCCAGCAGGCAGGGACAGCTCTACACTGAAGCTTTCTTT.

The gene calls are TRBV18 and TRBJ2-7; D is perhaps TRBD1 (6 bases). Trimming stripped 8 bases from V and 1 base from J, with 12 bases between. CDR3 size: 13 residues. Germline CDR1 KGHSH, CDR2 LQKENI. CDR3 bases: TGTGCCAGCAGCAGGGGTGAGTCCTACGAGCAGTACTTC. Translation: CASSRGESYEQYF.

CDR3: CASSQGTSGVGTDTQYF. CDR3 DNA sequence: TGCGCCAGCAGCCAGGGGACTAGCGGGGTAGGCACAGATACGCAGTATTTT. The V and J genes are TRBV4-3 and TRBJ2-3; 13 bases line up with TRBD2. V lost 3 bases, J lost 1 base, and 4 bases stayed unmatched. CDR1 is LGHNA, CDR2 YSLEER, per germline. This CDR3 spans 17 amino acids.

The rearrangement links TRBV2 to TRBJ1-1, with 10 bases matching TRBD1. V lost 6 bases and J lost 0; bases outside the gene matches: 4. This CDR3 spans 15 amino acids. CDR1 is SNHLY and CDR2 is FYNNEI in the germline V gene. CDR3 nucleotide sequence: TGTGCCAGCAGGACAGGGGGCGGCATGAACACTGAAGCTTTCTTT. The encoded protein is CASRTGGGMNTEAFF.

The chain uses TRBV9 and TRBJ2-2, with 12 bases aligning to TRBD1. This CDR3 has 16 amino acids. The germline CDR1 and CDR2 sequences are SGDLS and YYNGEE. V gave up 4 bases and J gave up 5 bases; unmatched junction bases: 6. CDR3 bases: TGTGCCAGCAGCAAGGGACAGGGGGCGCAGACCGGGGAGCTGTTTTTT. Translation gives CASSKGQGAQTGELFF.

This clone was picked up one time. The genes are TRBV30 and TRBJ2-7; a weak D match, TRBD2 (6 bases). Germline-derived CDR1 and CDR2 are GTSNPN and SVGIG (reference sequence). Between the trimmed V and J ends, which lost 0 bases and 3 bases, there was a span of 12 bases. The CDR3 has 14 amino acids. The CDR3 DNA reads TGTGCCTGGAGTGTAGGCGGGAAAAACTACGAGCAGTACTTC. It encodes CAWSVGGKNYEQYF.

The chain joins TRBV5-1 to TRBJ1-1; D unresolved. The CDR3 covers 13 residues. The germline V gene has CDR1 SGHRS and CDR2 YFSETQ. V was cut by 1 base and J by 5 bases, with 9 bases left in between. This CDR3 is CASSLRLETEAFF. The CDR3 DNA reads TGCGCCAGCAGCTTGAGACTTGAGACTGAAGCTTTCTTT.

This sequence joins TRBV3-1 (or the pseudogene TRBV3-2) and TRBJ1-5; 12 bases line up with TRBD1. CDR3 size: 18 residues. Germline CDR1 is LGHDT and CDR2 is YNNKEL (reference sequence). V trimming: 1 base; J trimming: 6 bases; junction bases outside the gene matches: 10. The CDR3 sequence: CASSQGYGGTGGTQPQHF. The DNA for the CDR3 is TGTGCCAGCAGCCAAGGGTATGGCGGGACAGGGGGCACTCAGCCCCAGCATTTT.

V usage is TRBV9 and J usage is TRBJ2-2; a weak D match, TRBD1 (6 bases). The CDR3 totals 14 residues. Germline V lookup: CDR1 SGDLS, CDR2 YYNGEE. V was cut by 1 base and J by 5 bases, with 9 bases left in between. The CDR3 reads CASSVTGRTGELFF. The CDR3 nucleotides are TGTGCCAGCAGCGTAACAGGGAGAACCGGGGAGCTGTTTTTT.

With regard to this clone: One end of the junction varies from germline; a read error may be responsible. This CDR3 reads CSVMSPGQTQHF. Written as DNA, the CDR3 is TGCAGCGTTATGAGCCCGGGTCAGACCCAGCATTTT. The V gene is TRBV29-1, the J gene TRBJ1-5; D remains unclear. The length of the CDR3 is 12 residues. CDR1 SQVTM and CDR2 ANQGSEA come from the germline V gene.

The V and J genes are TRBV18 and TRBJ2-6; the D gene is possibly TRBD1 (6 bases). The CDR3 contains 15 residues. Trimming shortened V by 3 bases and J by 0 bases, and 6 bases separated the two germline ends. The germline V gene encodes CDR1 KGHSH and CDR2 LQKENI. This CDR3 is CASSPDSSGANVLTF. CDR3 DNA sequence: TGTGCCAGCTCACCGGACAGCTCTGGGGCCAACGTCCTGACTTTC.

This chain links TRBV7-8 with TRBJ2-2, with 10 positions matching TRBD1. Germline CDR1 and CDR2: SGHVS and FQNEAQ. CDR3 size: 16 residues. V lost 5 bases and J lost 5; bases outside the gene matches: 8. In DNA form, the CDR3 reads TGTGCCAGCAGCCCCGACAGGGGGCTAGGGACCGGGGAGCTGTTTTTT. Its translation is CASSPDRGLGTGELFF.

The V gene is TRBV9, the J gene TRBJ2-3, with TRBD2 matching over 8 bases. Per germline, CDR1 SGDLS and CDR2 YYNGEE. The V segment lost 1 base and the J segment 6 bases; nucleotides outside the gene matches: 4. The CDR3 length is 14 residues. The CDR3 DNA reads TGTGCCAGCAGCGTAAGAGCGGGGGAGGATACGCAGTATTTT. Its translation: CASSVRAGEDTQYF.

This chain links TRBV10-3 with TRBJ1-6; D not certain. The germline gives CDR1 ENHRY, CDR2 SYGVKD. Trimming shortened V by 4 bases and J by 6 bases, and 19 bases separated the two germline ends. This CDR3 region has 17 residues. For the CDR3, the DNA is TGTGCCATCAGTGGATCTAGTGGCGTTCGGCCTAATTCACCCCTCCACTTT. Translation: CAISGSSGVRPNSPLHF.

The chain's CDR3 is CASSLSAGFDYGYTF. CDR3 coding DNA: TGCGCCAGCAGCCTCAGTGCGGGGTTTGACTATGGCTACACCTTC. The gene calls are TRBV5-1 and TRBJ1-2, with unresolved D. V was cut by 4 bases and J by 3 bases, with 16 bases left in between. CDR3 length: 15 residues. Germline values: CDR1 SGHRS, CDR2 YFSETQ.

Comments on this clone: This CDR3 is also generated by other DNA sequences in the sample. The chain joins TRBV9 to TRBJ1-2; D is possibly TRBD1 (6 bases). Germline V gene lookup returns CDR1 SGDLS and CDR2 YYNGEE. The CDR3 extends over 14 amino acids. With 4 bases removed from V and 2 bases from J, the gap between germline ends came to 12 bases. This chain's CDR3 is CASSPPGGNYGYTF. CDR3 DNA: TGTGCCAGCAGCCCCCCGGGGGGCAACTATGGCTACACCTTC.

This chain connects TRBV7-2 to TRBJ1-2; D call uncertain. With 1 base removed from V and 4 bases from J, the gap between germline ends came to 10 bases. Looked up from germline, CDR1 is SGHTA and CDR2 is FQGNSA. The CDR3 spans 14 residues. CDR3 region: CASSLGSGTYGYTF. The CDR3 nucleotides read TGTGCCAGCAGCTTAGGGTCAGGAACCTATGGCTACACCTTC.

The chain links TRBV5-1 to TRBJ1-2; TRBD1 matches 9 bases. CDR1 and CDR2 from the germline V gene are SGHRS and YFSETQ. The CDR3 totals 15 residues. Trimming took 0 bases from V and 6 from J; bases not matched to a gene: 6. CDR3 nucleotides: TGCGCCAGCAGCTTGGGGGACAGGGTACCACATGGCTACACCTTC. Encoded protein: CASSLGDRVPHGYTF.

The rearrangement links TRBV9 to TRBJ2-2; D possibly corresponds to TRBD1 (5 bases). The length of the CDR3 is 16 residues. CDR1 and CDR2 (germline): SGDLS, YYNGEE. The V gene lost 0 bases and the J gene lost 0 bases, with 9 bases spanning the gap. CDR3 sequence: CASSVGVGANTGELFF. For the CDR3, the DNA is TGTGCCAGCAGCGTAGGGGTAGGGGCGAACACCGGGGAGCTGTTTTTT.

The J gene is TRBJ1-1, the V gene TRBV3-1 (or the pseudogene TRBV3-2); no definite D call. Germline V gene data show CDR1 as LGHDT and CDR2 as YNNKEL (reference sequence). This CDR3 comprises 14 residues. Between the trimmed V and J ends, which lost 2 bases and 0 bases, there was a span of 7 bases. The CDR3 DNA sequence: TGTGCCAGCAGCCAATTGCGGATGAACACTGAAGCTTTCTTT. Protein sequence: CASSQLRMNTEAFF.

This clone showed up just once. The chain links TRBV7-3 to TRBJ2-5; 10 nucleotides match TRBD1. Germline CDR1 and CDR2: SGHTA and FQGTGA. J lost 5 bases, V lost 4 bases, and 7 bases had no gene match. The CDR3 spans 15 residues. The DNA of the CDR3 is TGTGCCAGCAGCTCAACCGGGACAGGGGAGGAGACCCAGTACTTC. As protein: CASSSTGTGEETQYF.

The chain is built from TRBV29-1 and TRBJ1-1; D unclear. The CDR3 sequence is 13 residues long. V was pared by 4 bases and J by 2 bases, with 11 bases between. Looked up from germline, CDR1 is SQVTM and CDR2 is ANQGSEA. As DNA, the CDR3 is TGCAGCGTTGGGACGGAGGGTAACACTGAAGCTTTCTTT. Amino acid sequence: CSVGTEGNTEAFF.

This chain links TRBV10-1 with TRBJ2-7, with 12 bases matching TRBD1. V was clipped by 2 bases and J by 6 bases; unmatched bases: 2. CDR1 is WNHNN and CDR2 is SYGVQD in the germline V gene (reference sequence). There are 14 residues in the CDR3. The CDR3 DNA sequence: TGCGCCAGCAGTGAGGGGACAGGGGGCTTCGAGCAGTACTTC. As protein: CASSEGTGGFEQYF.

The gene calls are TRBV7-9 and TRBJ1-5; weak D call: TRBD1 (5 bases). The CDR3 has 16 amino acids. V was trimmed by 0 bases and J by 0 bases, leaving 9 bases between them. The germline V gene encodes CDR1 SEHNR and CDR2 FQNEAQ (reference sequence). This CDR3 reads CASSLAGTYSNQPQHF. The CDR3 bases are TGTGCCAGCAGCTTAGCTGGGACTTATAGCAATCAGCCCCAGCATTTT.